The 23 T cell receptor beta chains below all came from one sample that was sequenced in a study of response to subunit inactivated influenza vaccine listed by TCRdb under 2018. Libraries were constructed by RT-PCR. The sample was run on an Illumina HiSeq 2500. TCRdb trimmed public reads at Q25 via fastp, called clones via MiXCR and kept in-frame beta chains. Rows with a matching CDR3 protein are joined into one entry that keeps the most common DNA and genes. Present in this sample are 280,000 or so distinct CDR3 sequences, just over 20% of which were seen just once. Together, the top ten hold roughly 10% of the sample. The specimen was PBMCs from blood, collected less than 22 months after vaccination. These TCRs come from a man aged 50 to 75 who received an inactivated influenza vaccine. Donor details come from another sample of the same person, matched by shared clones.

The chain couples TRBV25-1 to TRBJ2-3; D perhaps matches TRBD2 (7 bases). V lost 1 base and J lost 6, with 14 bases in between. From germline, CDR1 is MGHDK and CDR2 SYGVNS. The CDR3 contains 15 residues. The CDR3 is CASSEWGAGVDTQYF. CDR3 DNA: TGTGCCAGCAGTGAATGGGGGGCGGGAGTGGATACGCAGTATTTT.

This clonotype was picked up a small number of times. The chain carries TRBV29-1 and TRBJ2-5; no clear D. Germline CDR1 reads SQVTM; CDR2 reads ANQGSEA. The germline V and J ends were trimmed by 7 bases and 5 bases, with 14 bases remaining between them. The CDR3 covers 12 residues. The CDR3 reads CSGGLGTETQYF. CDR3 nucleotides: TGCAGCGGTGGCCTGGGCACTGAGACCCAGTACTTC.

This clonotype was recorded once. The chain employs TRBV24-1 and TRBJ2-1; D could derive from TRBD1 or TRBD2 (5 bases each). This CDR3 comprises 16 residues. The ends were cut back, 4 bases at V and 4 bases at J, with 16 bases in the middle. Looked up from germline, CDR1 is KGHDR and CDR2 is SFDVKD. The chain's CDR3 is CATSDQGRINYNEQFF. The CDR3 DNA reads as TGTGCCACCAGTGACCAGGGACGGATAAATTACAATGAGCAGTTCTTC.

The table lists this clonotype with a few counts. J is TRBJ2-1 and V is TRBV12-3 or TRBV12-4; D gene ambiguous. The CDR3 has 11 amino acids. The germline V and J ends were trimmed by 1 base and 9 bases, with 4 bases remaining between them. This CDR3 is CASSLVVEQFF. CDR3 nucleotide sequence: TGTGCCAGCAGTTTAGTGGTTGAGCAGTTCTTC.

This chain connects TRBV20-1 to TRBJ2-5; maybe TRBD2 (6 bases). Trimming shortened V by 0 bases and J by 3 bases, and 17 bases separated the two germline ends. Germline loops: CDR1 DFQATT, CDR2 SNEGSKA (reference sequence). The CDR3 consists of 16 residues. The chain's CDR3 is CSARDLRGGGEETQYF. The CDR3 region has the DNA TGCAGTGCTAGAGATTTACGGGGAGGTGGGGAAGAGACCCAGTACTTC.

The CDR3 sequence: CASSLSQGSNEQYF. The CDR3 DNA sequence: TGTGCCAGCAGCTTAAGTCAGGGTAGCAACGAGCAGTACTTC. This chain links TRBV11-2 with TRBJ2-7, with D possibly matching TRBD1 (5 bases). The CDR3 extends over 14 amino acids. The germline CDR1 and CDR2 sequences are SGHAT and FQNNGV. V gave up 2 bases and J gave up 5 bases, with 13 bases separating them.

V gene TRBV19 combines with J gene TRBJ2-7; D is ambiguous. Germline V gene data show CDR1 as LNHDA and CDR2 as SQIVND (reference sequence). The CDR3 loop spans 13 amino acids. With 2 bases removed from V and 6 bases from J, the gap between germline ends came to 11 bases. CDR3 nucleotide sequence: TGTGCCAGTAGTATACGTCCCCTCGGCGAGCAGTACTTC. It codes for CASSIRPLGEQYF.

This clonotype was counted ten times or more. The chain employs TRBV5-1 and TRBJ1-1, with D possibly TRBD1 on 6 matching bases. This CDR3 has 14 residues. Germline V gene data show CDR1 as SGHRS and CDR2 as YFSETQ. Trimming removed 4 bases from V and 1 base from J, with 11 bases in between. CDR3 region: CASSGDISNTEAFF. CDR3 bases: TGCGCCAGCAGCGGGGACATCTCGAACACTGAAGCTTTCTTT.

This clonotype was seen only a few times. V gene TRBV4-3 combines with J gene TRBJ1-1; 7 bases match TRBD1. The V gene's germline CDR1 is LGHNA and CDR2 YSLEER. The J segment lost 0 bases and the V segment lost 2 bases, leaving 6 bases of the junction unmatched. The CDR3 covers 16 residues. CDR3 loop: CASSQHLQGMNTEAFF. The CDR3 DNA sequence: TGCGCCAGCAGCCAACACTTACAGGGGATGAACACTGAAGCTTTCTTT.

This clonotype was counted a few times. V is TRBV4-1 and J is TRBJ2-1; D unresolved. Germline assignment: CDR1 MGHRA and CDR2 YSYEKL. V gave up 3 bases and J gave up 4 bases, with 7 bases separating them. The CDR3 has 13 amino acids. The CDR3 region is CASSQTGYNEQFF. CDR3 nucleotides: TGCGCCAGCAGCCAGACCGGTTACAATGAGCAGTTCTTC.

The chain is built from TRBV7-9 and TRBJ2-1; TRBD2 might be the D (7 bases). The CDR3 has 14 amino acids. Germline V lookup: CDR1 SEHNR, CDR2 FQNEAQ (reference sequence). Trimming removed 10 bases from V and 2 bases from J, with 15 bases in between. The CDR3 DNA follows: TGTGCCACCCCAGAGGGGGGGGCCTACAATGAGCAGTTCTTC. It is translated as CATPEGGAYNEQFF. The full variable domain, in which reference TRBV7-9 and TRBJ2-1 provide the parts outside the CDR3, is DTGVSQNPRHKITKRGQNVTFRCDPISEHNRLYWYRQTLGQGPEFLTYFQNEAQLEKSRLLSDRFSAERPKGSFSTLEIQRTEQGDSAMYLCATPEGGAYNEQFFGPGTRLTVL.

The genes are TRBV24-1 and TRBJ1-2; 8 nucleotides align to TRBD1. Germline CDR1 reads KGHDR; CDR2 reads SFDVKD. J lost 9 bases, V lost 7 bases, and 9 bases had no gene match. The CDR3 length is 13 residues. CDR3 residues: CATRDGTGGRYTF. CDR3 nucleotides: TGTGCCACCAGAGATGGGACAGGAGGCCGCTACACCTTC.

The chain joins TRBV7-2 to TRBJ2-7; D is unresolved. CDR3 length: 14 amino acids. Germline V gene sequence: CDR1 SGHTA, CDR2 FQGNSA. V lost 7 bases and J lost 1, with 14 bases in between. The CDR3 loop reads CASIQSPQSYEQYF. CDR3 in DNA: TGTGCCAGCATCCAAAGTCCTCAATCCTACGAGCAGTACTTC.

V and J are TRBV10-3 and TRBJ1-6; D is possibly TRBD1 (5 bases). This CDR3 contains 15 residues. The germline gives CDR1 ENHRY, CDR2 SYGVKD. V lost 4 bases and J 1 base, leaving 8 bases between the germline ends. The CDR3 bases are TGTGCCATCAGTGCGGGGCTATCCTATAATTCACCCCTCCACTTT. Residues: CAISAGLSYNSPLHF.

This clonotype turned up a few times. V gene TRBV20-1 combines with J gene TRBJ1-1, with 8 nucleotides matching TRBD1. With V trimmed by 5 bases and J by 1 base, 9 bases remained unmatched. The CDR3 is made up of 15 amino acids. Germline V gives CDR1 DFQATT, CDR2 SNEGSKA (reference sequence). CDR3 DNA sequence: TGCAGTGCTGGGGGACGGACAGGGCGGAACACTGAAGCTTTCTTT. Translating it yields CSAGGRTGRNTEAFF.

A single count supports this clonotype. This chain connects TRBV6-5 to TRBJ2-1; D gene unclear. Trimming removed 0 bases from V and 8 bases from J, with 5 bases in between. The CDR3 length is 12 residues. Germline V gene sequence: CDR1 MNHEY, CDR2 SVGAGI. CDR3 DNA sequence: TGTGCCAGCAGTTACTCCCGGGATGAGCAGTTCTTC. Amino acids: CASSYSRDEQFF.

J is TRBJ2-1 and V is TRBV5-1, with 7 bases that match TRBD2. There are 19 residues in the CDR3. CDR1 is SGHRS and CDR2 is YFSETQ in the germline V gene. With V trimmed by 0 bases and J by 3 bases, 15 bases remained unmatched. The CDR3 loop reads CASSLDPRLAESLYNEQFF. The DNA for the CDR3 is TGCGCCAGCAGCTTGGACCCGAGGCTAGCGGAGTCTCTCTACAATGAGCAGTTCTTC.

The gene calls are TRBV12-3 or TRBV12-4 and TRBJ2-1; TRBD2 might be the D (6 bases). The CDR3 contains 13 residues. Trimming shortened V by 5 bases and J by 10 bases, and 15 bases separated the two germline ends. This chain's CDR3 is CASSNDVGGEQFF. DNA for the CDR3: TGTGCCAGCAGTAACGACGTTGGGGGGGAGCAGTTCTTC.

At least ten counts were recorded for this clonotype. This chain links TRBV27 with TRBJ1-2, with D unclear. V lost 5 bases, J lost 7 bases, and 17 bases lay in between. This CDR3 contains 14 residues. Germline CDR1 reads MNHEY; CDR2 reads SMNVEV (reference sequence). The CDR3 loop is CASSPYIREFGYTF. The CDR3 DNA sequence: TGTGCCAGCAGTCCCTATATCCGGGAGTTTGGCTACACCTTC.

V is TRBV6-2 or TRBV6-3 and J is TRBJ1-2, with D perhaps TRBD1 (5 bases). Trimming cost V 5 bases and J 8 bases, with 15 bases left between them. In germline, CDR1 is MNHEY, CDR2 SVGEGT. This CDR3 comprises 13 residues. The CDR3 here is CASSRGAGRGYTF. The CDR3, as DNA: TGTGCCAGCAGTCGCGGCGCGGGGCGAGGCTACACCTTC.

The chain carries TRBV11-1 and TRBJ2-1; D remains ambiguous. V dropped 2 bases and J dropped 0 bases, with 20 bases sitting between them. Germline V lookup: CDR1 SGHAT, CDR2 FQDESV (reference sequence). The CDR3 totals 19 residues. In DNA, the CDR3 is TGTGCCAGCAGCTTAACCGGCCTACGCCGCGCGAGCTCCTACAATGAGCAGTTCTTC. This sequence encodes CASSLTGLRRASSYNEQFF.

This clonotype has just a few counts. The V gene is TRBV18, the J gene TRBJ2-1; 8 bases line up with TRBD2. This CDR3 contains 16 residues. Germline V lookup: CDR1 KGHSH, CDR2 LQKENI. The V segment lost 6 bases and the J segment 4 bases; nucleotides outside the gene matches: 11. CDR3 bases: TGTGCCAGCTCCCTCCGTCGAGCGGGGGTATACAATGAGCAGTTCTTC. It yields the protein CASSLRRAGVYNEQFF.

This clonotype was detected ten times or more. The CDR3 nucleotides are TGTGCCAGCAGTCTTAGCGGGAGGGGGTACTACAATGAGCAGTTCTTC. This encodes CASSLSGRGYYNEQFF. This rearrangement joins TRBV6-2 or TRBV6-3 to TRBJ2-1; 11 bases line up with TRBD2. CDR1 MNHEY and CDR2 SVGEGT come from the germline V gene. This CDR3 is 16 amino acids long. With 5 bases clipped from V and 3 bases from J, the junction kept 6 bases outside the gene matches.